A single sample is the source of the 19 T cell receptor beta chains below, sequenced in a study of spatial heterogeneity in lung cancer. Time point of the sample: sample taken at primary tumor resection. The input material, whole RNA from tumor, nontumor lung or frozen PBMC, was sequenced unsorted. Via MiXCR, TCRdb re-called the 5' RACE reads, giving one row per CDR3 protein. The data contain 65,000 to 85,000 distinct CDR3 sequences, 15% to 25% of them singletons. This specimen consisted of PBMCs, obtained at surgery. All receptors derive from a male donor with early-stage non-small cell lung cancer.

This clonotype is a singleton in its sample. The chain carries TRBV7-9 and TRBJ1-1; perhaps TRBD1 as D (5 bases). The CDR3 covers 14 residues. Per germline, CDR1 SEHNR and CDR2 FQNEAQ (reference sequence). The ends were cut back, 3 bases at V and 4 bases at J, with 12 bases in the middle. In nucleotides, the CDR3 is TGTGCCAGCAGCTTGGCGGGGGTACGCACTGAAGCTTTCTTT. Its protein is CASSLAGVRTEAFF.

The V gene is TRBV14, the J gene TRBJ2-1; D ambiguous. CDR3 length: 15 residues. The V gene lost 0 bases and the J gene lost 0 bases, with 6 bases spanning the gap. The V gene's germline CDR1 is SGHDN and CDR2 FVKESK. The CDR3 DNA is TGTGCCAGCAGCCAAGACGTCAGCTCCTACAATGAGCAGTTCTTC. As protein: CASSQDVSSYNEQFF. Together with reference TRBV14 and TRBJ2-1, the CDR3 gives the full variable domain: EAGVTQFPSHSVIEKGQTVTLRCDPISGHDNLYWYRRVMGKEIKFLLHFVKESKQDESGMPNNRFLAERTGGTYSTLKVQPAELEDSGVYFCASSQDVSSYNEQFFGPGTRLTVL.

The chain combines TRBV5-1 with TRBJ2-1; 7 bases match TRBD2. The V gene end was trimmed by 4 bases and the J gene end by 2 bases; junction bases not matched to a gene: 15. The length of the CDR3 is 18 residues. CDR1 and CDR2 (germline): SGHRS, YFSETQ. The DNA of the CDR3 is TGCGCCAGCAGCCTTCCCGCCGGGACGGGGGGACCCTACAATGAGCAGTTCTTC. Its protein product is CASSLPAGTGGPYNEQFF.

V gene TRBV5-6 combines with J gene TRBJ1-1; 7 nucleotides line up with TRBD1. Trimming cost V 3 bases and J 1 base; bases outside gene matches: 3. CDR3 length equals 14 residues. Per germline, CDR1 SGHDT and CDR2 YYEEEE. The DNA of the CDR3 is TGTGCCAGCAGCTGGGGACAGCCGAACACTGAAGCTTTCTTT. It codes for CASSWGQPNTEAFF.

Many counts were recorded for this clonotype. The chain recombines TRBV12-3 or TRBV12-4 with TRBJ1-2; no reliable D call. V lost 3 bases and J 6 bases, leaving 8 bases between the germline ends. This CDR3 has 12 residues. The CDR3 loop is CASSFRVNGYTF. The CDR3 DNA reads TGTGCCAGCAGTTTCCGCGTAAATGGCTACACCTTC.

J is TRBJ2-5 and V is TRBV20-1; tentative D call: TRBD2 (5 bases). The CDR3 is 15 amino acids. CDR1 is DFQATT and CDR2 is SNEGSKA in the germline V gene (reference sequence). Trimming pared 5 bases from V and 3 bases from J, leaving 19 bases between. This chain's CDR3 is CSAQRRVGAEETQYF. The CDR3, as DNA: TGCAGTGCTCAGAGGCGGGTGGGAGCGGAAGAGACCCAGTACTTC.

The sample holds many counts of this clonotype. The chain links TRBV12-3 or TRBV12-4 to TRBJ1-2; D ambiguous. Trimming left V 1 base short and J 5 bases short, with 8 bases between. There are 13 residues in the CDR3. The CDR3 reads CASSLGQLYGYTF. The DNA of the CDR3 is TGTGCCAGCAGTTTAGGGCAGCTGTATGGCTACACCTTC.

Ten or more counts support this clonotype. The chain couples TRBV6-6 to TRBJ2-1; unclear D gene. Trimming removed 7 bases at V and 0 bases at J, with 13 bases between. CDR1 and CDR2 (germline): MNHNY, SVGAGI (reference sequence). The CDR3 has 15 amino acids. The CDR3 region is CASKKGVSSYNEQFF. The CDR3 bases are TGTGCCAGCAAGAAAGGCGTCAGCTCCTACAATGAGCAGTTCTTC.

About this clonotype: This CDR3 is missing its conserved last phenylalanine or tryptophan, likely due to a read error. The chain couples TRBV7-2 to TRBJ2-3, with 15 bases matching TRBD2. V gave up 3 bases and J gave up 4 bases; unmatched junction bases: 2. The germline gives CDR1 SGHTA, CDR2 FQGNSA. The CDR3 covers 16 residues. CDR3 region: CASSFGLAGGPDTQYL. The CDR3, as DNA: TGTGCCAGCAGCTTTGGACTAGCGGGAGGGCCAGATACGCAGTATCTT.

This sequence joins TRBV7-2 and TRBJ2-3; 10 bases align to TRBD2. The trim removed 6 bases at V and 4 bases at J, leaving 7 bases unmatched. The CDR3 consists of 15 residues. The germline V gene has CDR1 SGHTA and CDR2 FQGNSA. CDR3 DNA sequence: TGTGCCAGCAGGATCCAAGCGGGAGGGGCAGATACGCAGTATTTT. It codes for CASRIQAGGADTQYF.

This clonotype came up many times. Here the CDR3 DNA reads TGCAGTGCTAGAGATTTGGTCAGATACGAGCAGTACTTC. It yields the protein CSARDLVRYEQYF. The rearrangement uses TRBV20-1 and TRBJ2-7; D is unresolved. The CDR3 is 13 residues long. Trimming left V 0 bases short and J 4 bases short, with 10 bases between. Germline loops: CDR1 DFQATT, CDR2 SNEGSKA (reference sequence).

This clonotype was counted ten times or more. The chain links TRBV4-1 to TRBJ1-4; 8 bases map to TRBD1. CDR1 is MGHRA and CDR2 is YSYEKL in the germline V gene. The CDR3 is 18 residues long. V lost 0 bases and J lost 8; bases outside the gene matches: 14. The CDR3 here is CASSQDRLRQGADEKLFF. DNA of the CDR3: TGCGCCAGCAGCCAAGATCGCTTACGGCAGGGGGCAGACGAAAAACTGTTTTTT.

The rearrangement uses TRBV7-9 and TRBJ1-4, with D possibly being TRBD1 (6 bases). This CDR3 contains 15 residues. V was cut by 4 bases and J by 7 bases, with 16 bases left in between. The V gene's germline CDR1 is SEHNR and CDR2 FQNEAQ (reference sequence). CDR3 amino acids: CASSSTGGWGEKLFF. The CDR3 nucleotides read TGTGCCAGCAGCTCGACCGGGGGCTGGGGTGAAAAACTGTTTTTT.

The CDR3 nucleotides read TGTGCCAGCAGCTTAGCGTGGGCGAGCTCTGGGGCCAACGTCCTGACTTTC. It is translated as CASSLAWASSGANVLTF. V and J are TRBV7-6 and TRBJ2-6, with no clear D. Trimming took off 0 bases at V and 0 bases at J, with 9 bases between the two ends. Germline CDR1 is SGHVS and CDR2 is FNYEAQ. The CDR3 is 17 residues long.

V usage is TRBV7-2 and J usage is TRBJ2-4; D gene unclear. The CDR3 has 11 residues. The V gene lost 4 bases and the J gene lost 7 bases, with 5 bases spanning the gap. Looked up from germline, CDR1 is SGHTA and CDR2 is FQGNSA. The CDR3 region has the DNA TGTGCCAGCAGCTACGGTAACATTCAGTACTTC. Protein product: CASSYGNIQYF.

The gene calls are TRBV28 and TRBJ1-5, with 10 bases lining up with TRBD1. This CDR3 region has 15 residues. Germline trimming cut 5 bases from V and 6 bases from J; bases unmatched to any gene: 7. Per the germline V gene, CDR1 is MDHEN and CDR2 is SYDVKM. The CDR3 nucleotides are TGTGCCAGCAGTCCAAGACAGGGGGCTGTTCAGCCCCAGCATTTT. This codes for CASSPRQGAVQPQHF.

This rearrangement joins TRBV20-1 to TRBJ2-5; TRBD2 matches 8 bases. CDR1 and CDR2 from the germline V gene are DFQATT and SNEGSKA (reference sequence). The J segment lost 1 base and the V segment lost 1 base, leaving 5 bases of the junction unmatched. There are 15 residues in the CDR3. The CDR3 DNA is TGCAGTGCTAGAGTCAGCGGGGGTTTCCAAGAGACCCAGTACTTC. Protein: CSARVSGGFQETQYF.

The chain recombines TRBV7-2 with TRBJ2-3, with 7 positions matching TRBD1. Germline loops: CDR1 SGHTA, CDR2 FQGNSA. After removal of 3 bases from V and 1 base from J, the junction contained 4 bases not matched to a gene. The CDR3 covers 15 residues. The CDR3 coding sequence is TGTGCCAGCAGCTTCCGACAGGGCGGCACAGATACGCAGTATTTT. This gives the protein CASSFRQGGTDTQYF. The whole variable domain, remainder taken from reference TRBV7-2 and TRBJ2-3, is GAGVSQSPSNKVTEKGKDVELRCDPISGHTALYWYRQSLGQGLEFLIYFQGNSAPDKSGLPSDRFSAERTGGSVSTLTIQRTQQEDSAVYLCASSFRQGGTDTQYFGPGTRLTVL.

This clonotype has a count of ten or more. CDR3: CASSLWHINQPQHF. The CDR3 nucleotides read TGTGCCAGCAGTTTGTGGCACATCAATCAGCCCCAGCATTTT. The gene calls are TRBV27 and TRBJ1-5; D gene unclear. V dropped 3 bases and J dropped 3 bases, with 9 bases sitting between them. This CDR3 comprises 14 residues. In germline, CDR1 is MNHEY, CDR2 SMNVEV (reference sequence).